A selection of T cell receptor beta chains follows, all from one sample in a study of OX40 agonist ivuxolimab in advanced cancers. The repertoire was sequenced with immunoSEQ multiplex PCR; TCRdb's copy has only in-frame clones and lacks some. Of 20,000 or so clones in the sample, 75% to 90% are singletons; the top ten hold 30%. The input for sequencing was CD4+ or CD8+ T cells sorted from blood, taken in a trial of the OX40 agonist ivuxolimab. These receptors all come from an adult with an advanced solid tumor such as melanoma, head and neck, liver or kidney cancer. CDR3s include the opening cysteine and the closing phenylalanine or tryptophan. Not every row has a clone size; where given, it reads once, few, many or a size class.

v_call clone_size cdr3_aa
TRBV9 once CASSVGVGAPGGYTF
TRBV5-6 - CASSLSLGLNSPLHF
TRBV4-2 once CASSQGETSRGTGELFF
TRBV27 - CASSLRREQPQHF
TRBV7-9 - CASSLAAWTGLNSGNTIYF
TRBV5-1 - CASSLAAMNTEAFF
TRBV5-5 - CASSFGARETQYF
TRBV6-1 once CASRLGEKLFF
TRBV2 - CASTITTTGGKFNSPLHF
TRBV18 - CASSPITGTDPYEQYF
TRBV9 - CASSTTGAGTDTQYF
TRBV7-6 - CASSSSGGGYNEQFF
TRBV10-1 - CASSAGVWETQYF
TRBV25-1 few CASSEFEGSEQFF
TRBV6-1 - CASGTGLRGEQYF
TRBV28 - CASSLRRGADTTGEQYF
TRBV7-2 - CASSLDPKQTGANQETQYF
TRBV6-4 - CASSEAQGSYNEQFF